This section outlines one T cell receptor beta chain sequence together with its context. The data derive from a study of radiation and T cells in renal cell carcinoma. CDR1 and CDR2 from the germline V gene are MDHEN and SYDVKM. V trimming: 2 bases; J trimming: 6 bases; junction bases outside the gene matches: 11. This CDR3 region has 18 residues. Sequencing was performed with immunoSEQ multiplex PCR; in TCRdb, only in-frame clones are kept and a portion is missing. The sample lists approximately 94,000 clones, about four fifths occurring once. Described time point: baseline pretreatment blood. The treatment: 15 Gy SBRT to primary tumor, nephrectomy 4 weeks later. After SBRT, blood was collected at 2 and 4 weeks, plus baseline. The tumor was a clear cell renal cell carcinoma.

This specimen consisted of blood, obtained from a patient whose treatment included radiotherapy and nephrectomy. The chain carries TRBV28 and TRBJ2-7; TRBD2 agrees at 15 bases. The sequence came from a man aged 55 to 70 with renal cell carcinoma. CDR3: CASSLRGLAGGRGPEQYF. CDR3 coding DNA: TGTGCCAGCAGTTTAAGGGGACTAGCGGGAGGACGGGGACCCGAGCAGTACTTC.